This TCR beta chain came from a study of blood T cell repertoires in COVID-19. The length of the CDR3 is 17 residues. Losses at the gene ends were 7 bases for V and 4 bases for J; bases not matched to a gene: 11. Germline lookup yields CDR1 LNHDA and CDR2 SQIVND (reference sequence). Libraries were prepared by immunoSEQ multiplex PCR; TCRdb keeps only in-frame clonotypes and omits some of them. Here the sample spans about 95,000 clones, under 90% being singletons. The receptor was isolated from a human donor in a cohort sampled during active COVID-19. The chain has TRBV19 and TRBJ2-2; 11 bases agree with TRBD1. Input material: peripheral blood. CDR3 sequence: CASTSHGTGGGTGELFF. The CDR3 DNA follows: TGTGCCAGTACTTCACACGGGACAGGGGGAGGCACCGGGGAGCTGTTTTTT.